The 14 T cell receptor beta chains reported below all come from one sample, sequenced in a study of graft-versus-host responses after intestinal transplantation. TCRdb keeps only in-frame clones here, not all; method: immunoSEQ multiplex PCR. The table has over 35,000 clones, about 90% seen once. The sequencing used PBMCs, collected around 43 weeks after intestinal transplant. The source is a human patient who received an intestinal transplant, so some T cells may come from the graft donor.

The V and J genes are TRBV2 and TRBJ2-1; D might be TRBD2 (6 bases). The CDR3 covers 13 residues. With 3 bases removed from V and 4 bases from J, the gap between germline ends came to 7 bases. Germline CDR1 and CDR2: SNHLY and FYNNEI. CDR3 amino acids: CASSETRYNEQFF. In DNA, the CDR3 is TGTGCCAGCAGTGAGACTAGGTACAATGAGCAGTTCTTC.

This rearrangement joins TRBV6-1 to TRBJ2-7, with D tentatively TRBD1 (6 bases). CDR1 and CDR2 (germline): MNHNS, SASEGT. CDR3 length equals 16 residues. V lost 4 bases and J 0 bases, leaving 16 bases between the germline ends. CDR3 bases: TGTGCCAGCAGTGTGGTTCAGGGGAAGAGCTCCTACGAGCAGTACTTC. Translated: CASSVVQGKSSYEQYF.

The rearrangement joins TRBV6-1 to TRBJ2-1, with D perhaps assigned TRBD1 or TRBD2 (5 bases each). Germline V gene lookup returns CDR1 MNHNS and CDR2 SASEGT. Trimming took off 3 bases at V and 9 bases at J, with 18 bases between the two ends. The CDR3 has 15 residues. The CDR3 here is CASSDRDGTLFEQFF. The DNA for the CDR3 is TGTGCCAGCAGTGATAGGGACGGGACCCTATTTGAGCAGTTCTTC.

This rearrangement joins TRBV2 to TRBJ1-4; no firm D call. The CDR3 totals 16 residues. Germline-derived CDR1 and CDR2 are SNHLY and FYNNEI. The ends were cut back, 0 bases at V and 5 bases at J, with 13 bases in the middle. CDR3 sequence: CASSEALGRWNEKLFF. CDR3 coding DNA: TGTGCCAGCAGTGAAGCGCTTGGCAGGTGGAATGAAAAACTGTTTTTT. Drawing the rest from reference TRBV2 and TRBJ1-4, the complete variable domain is EPEVTQTPSHQVTQMGQEVILRCVPISNHLYFYWYRQILGQKVEFLVSFYNNEISEKSEIFDDQFSVERPDGSNFTLKIRSTKLEDSAMYFCASSEALGRWNEKLFFGSGTQLSVL.

The J gene is TRBJ1-1, the V gene TRBV28; possible D gene TRBD1, 5 bases. Germline assignment: CDR1 MDHEN and CDR2 SYDVKM. The CDR3 is 12 residues long. V lost 6 bases, J lost 11 bases, and 16 bases lay in between. This chain's CDR3 is CASSQTLQVAFF. CDR3 nucleotide sequence: TGTGCCAGCAGCCAGACGCTACAGGTGGCTTTCTTT.

The rearrangement joins TRBV15 to TRBJ1-2; D remains unclear. The CDR3 is made up of 15 amino acids. The V end was cut by 0 bases, the J end by 5 bases, with 13 bases between. Germline V gives CDR1 LNHNV, CDR2 YYDKDF (reference sequence). The CDR3 loop is CATSRDKGSLYGYTF. In DNA form, the CDR3 reads TGTGCCACCAGCAGAGATAAAGGGAGCCTGTATGGCTACACCTTC.

The chain employs TRBV4-2 and TRBJ2-3; TRBD2 agrees at 10 bases. The ends lost 0 bases at V and 2 bases at J; junction bases unmatched: 2. Per germline, CDR1 LGHNA and CDR2 YNFKEQ. The length of the CDR3 is 16 residues. The CDR3 coding sequence is TGTGCCAGCAGCCAAGAAGGGACTAGCGTCACAGATACGCAGTATTTT. Amino acid sequence: CASSQEGTSVTDTQYF.

The chain joins TRBV15 to TRBJ2-6, with 9 nucleotides matching TRBD2. This CDR3 has 21 amino acids. V lost 4 bases to trimming and J lost 1 base; unmatched junction nucleotides: 17. CDR1 and CDR2 (germline): LNHNV, YYDKDF (reference sequence). CDR3 nucleotides: TGTGCCACCAGCACTGCTCCCCCGGGGGCGGGAGGGGGATCTGGGGCCAACGTCCTGACTTTC. Its protein product is CATSTAPPGAGGGSGANVLTF.

The chain couples TRBV18 to TRBJ2-7; no definite D call. From germline, CDR1 is KGHSH and CDR2 LQKENI. The CDR3 has 15 amino acids. V was cut by 4 bases and J by 0 bases, with 13 bases left in between. CDR3: CASSRAFSFSYEQYF. CDR3 nucleotide sequence: TGTGCCAGCTCACGGGCGTTTAGTTTCTCCTACGAGCAGTACTTC.

The chain joins TRBV2 to TRBJ2-1, with TRBD2 matching 12 bases. The CDR3 covers 18 residues. Germline CDR1 and CDR2: SNHLY and FYNNEI. Trimming at V came to 2 bases and at J to 2 bases, leaving 7 bases not matched to a gene. CDR3 bases: TGTGCCAGCAGTGAACCTCTGGCTAGCGGGAGGGCCTACAATGAGCAGTTCTTC. Residues: CASSEPLASGRAYNEQFF.

V is TRBV5-1 and J is TRBJ1-2; D uncertain. V lost 4 bases to trimming and J lost 4 bases, with 14 bases between them. Looked up from germline, CDR1 is SGHRS and CDR2 is YFSETQ. This CDR3 is built from 14 residues. The CDR3 DNA is TGCGCCAGCAGCGAACCCGGACGGACCTATGGCTACACCTTC. Protein sequence: CASSEPGRTYGYTF.

This sequence joins TRBV7-3 and TRBJ2-2, with D possibly being TRBD2 (6 bases). The germline V gene encodes CDR1 SGHTA and CDR2 FQGTGA. CDR3 length: 16 amino acids. V gave up 5 bases and J gave up 0 bases, with 13 bases separating them. The CDR3: CASSIQRAANTGELFF. The CDR3 DNA follows: TGTGCCAGCAGCATCCAGCGGGCAGCGAACACCGGGGAGCTGTTTTTT.

This chain uses TRBV28 with TRBJ1-6, with 7 bases matching TRBD1. V shed 6 bases and J 8 bases; nucleotides not matched to a gene: 7. This CDR3 contains 14 residues. Germline assignment: CDR1 MDHEN and CDR2 SYDVKM. CDR3 in amino acids: CASRTGRLDSPLHF. The CDR3 nucleotides read TGTGCCAGCAGGACAGGGAGGTTGGATTCACCCCTCCACTTT.

J is TRBJ2-7 and V is TRBV15; D perhaps matches TRBD1 (6 bases). The CDR3 is 14 residues long. V lost 0 bases and J 3 bases, leaving 9 bases between the germline ends. The germline V gene has CDR1 LNHNV and CDR2 YYDKDF (reference sequence). The CDR3 nucleotides read TGTGCCACCAGCAGAGAACAGGGCCTCTACGAGCAGTACTTC. This codes for CATSREQGLYEQYF.